These 9 T cell receptor beta chains came from one sample sequenced in a study of blood T cell repertoires in COVID-19. The repertoire was sequenced with immunoSEQ multiplex PCR; TCRdb's copy has only in-frame clones and lacks some. The sample holds roughly 140,000 clones; roughly 90% are singletons and the top ten take more than 1%. Material for sequencing was PBMCs or T cells enriched from blood (not recorded which). These receptors all stem from a woman between 25 and 40 years old with acute COVID-19.

This clone occurred a few times. V gene TRBV5-1 combines with J gene TRBJ1-1; 7 bases line up with TRBD1. Looked up from germline, CDR1 is SGHRS and CDR2 is YFSETQ. V gave up 3 bases and J gave up 2 bases; unmatched junction bases: 10. This CDR3 has 16 residues. The CDR3 is CASSWGLTGSNTEAFF. DNA for the CDR3: TGCGCCAGCAGCTGGGGACTGACAGGGTCCAACACTGAAGCTTTCTTT.

The chain recombines TRBV20-1 with TRBJ2-5; weak D call: TRBD2 (5 bases). CDR1 is DFQATT, CDR2 SNEGSKA, per germline (reference sequence). V shed 5 bases and J shed 7 bases, with 11 bases lying between them. The CDR3 is 11 residues long. As DNA, the CDR3 is TGCAGTGCTGTGGGAGTTGGGACCCAGTACTTC. It yields the protein CSAVGVGTQYF.

This chain links TRBV19 with TRBJ2-2, with no clear D. CDR3 length equals 12 residues. The germline CDR1 and CDR2 sequences are LNHDA and SQIVND (reference sequence). Trimming took off 9 bases at V and 9 bases at J, with 14 bases between the two ends. CDR3 in amino acids: CASDGMGRELFF. The CDR3 nucleotides read TGTGCCAGCGATGGCATGGGCCGGGAGCTGTTTTTT.

About this clone: Other DNA sequences in this specimen translate into the identical CDR3. This rearrangement joins TRBV6-2 or TRBV6-3 to TRBJ2-6; D might be TRBD2 (5 bases). Per germline, CDR1 MNHEY and CDR2 SVGEGT. CDR3 length: 15 amino acids. Trimming pared 2 bases from V and 0 bases from J, leaving 5 bases between. CDR3 bases: TGTGCCAGCAGTTACGGGAGCTCTGGGGCCAACGTCCTGACTTTC. Its protein is CASSYGSSGANVLTF.

The V gene is TRBV27, the J gene TRBJ1-1; TRBD1 is a possible D gene (5 bases). The length of the CDR3 is 15 residues. Between the trimmed V and J ends, which lost 3 bases and 4 bases, there was a span of 15 bases. Germline loops: CDR1 MNHEY, CDR2 SMNVEV (reference sequence). CDR3 coding DNA: TGTGCCAGCAGTTTTATCGGGGGACGGGGCACTGAAGCTTTCTTT. This gives the protein CASSFIGGRGTEAFF.

The CDR3 is CASSYSYSQAKNIQYF. The CDR3 DNA sequence: TGTGCCAGCAGTTACTCGTACTCTCAAGCCAAAAACATTCAGTACTTC. The chain links TRBV6-5 to TRBJ2-4; no definite D call. The CDR3 contains 16 residues. V lost 0 bases, J lost 0 bases, and 9 bases lay in between. The germline gives CDR1 MNHEY, CDR2 SVGAGI.

This chain connects TRBV19 to TRBJ2-7, with 7 bases matching TRBD2. Looked up from germline, CDR1 is LNHDA and CDR2 is SQIVND (reference sequence). The CDR3 is 15 residues long. The ends lost 0 bases at V and 2 bases at J; junction bases unmatched: 4. CDR3 protein: CASSIDPGGPYEQYF. The CDR3 DNA is TGTGCCAGTAGTATAGATCCGGGAGGCCCCTACGAGCAGTACTTC.

The V call is TRBV10-3, the J call TRBJ1-2; D remains unclear. The ends were cut back, 0 bases at V and 4 bases at J, with 12 bases in the middle. CDR1 and CDR2 (germline): ENHRY, SYGVKD. The CDR3 extends over 15 amino acids. Here the CDR3 DNA reads TGTGCCATCAGTGAGTCAACGCTATTCGGCTATGGCTACACCTTC. Translation gives CAISESTLFGYGYTF.

The chain is built from TRBV7-2 and TRBJ2-5, with D possibly being TRBD2 (5 bases). CDR1 is SGHTA and CDR2 is FQGNSA in the germline V gene. V dropped 4 bases and J dropped 2 bases, with 20 bases sitting between them. CDR3 length: 17 amino acids. CDR3 sequence (DNA): TGTGCCAGCAGCTCCGAAGTAGACCGGACTGGTCAAGAGACCCAGTACTTC. Amino acids: CASSSEVDRTGQETQYF.